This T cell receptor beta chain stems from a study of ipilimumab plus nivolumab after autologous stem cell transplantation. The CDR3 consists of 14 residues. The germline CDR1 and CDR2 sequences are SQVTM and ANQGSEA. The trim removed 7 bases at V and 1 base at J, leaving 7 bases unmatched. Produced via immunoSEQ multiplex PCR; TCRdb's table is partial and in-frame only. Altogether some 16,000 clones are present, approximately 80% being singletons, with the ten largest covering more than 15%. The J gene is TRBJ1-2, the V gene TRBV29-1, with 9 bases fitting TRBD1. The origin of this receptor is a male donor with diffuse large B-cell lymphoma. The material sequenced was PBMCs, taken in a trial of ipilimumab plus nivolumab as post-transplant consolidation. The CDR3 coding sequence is TGCAGCGCGGCCGGGACAGGGTTTAACTATGGCTACACCTTC. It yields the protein CSAAGTGFNYGYTF.